Here is one T cell receptor (beta chain) with its context. No cognate antigen has been identified for it. Per-base qualities were not stored, and no clone one base away is much larger. Library preparation employed 5' RACE. The sequencer was an Illumina HiSeq 2000. Template switching added a universal primer binding site, and the final cDNA carried a unique molecular identifier that allowed TCR cDNA molecules to be counted accurately. Specific primers in the conserved constant-segment region were used to synthesize first-strand cDNA for TCR alpha and beta chains. To control for contamination, every cDNA library carried two barcodes: a SMART-Mk sample barcode plus Illumina barcodes. TruSeq adapter sequences along with Illumina sample barcodes were introduced in two successive PCR steps. The TCR alpha and beta cDNA libraries were sequenced on the Illumina HiSeq platform using custom primers. The original pipeline was this. Raw reads were processed with MiGEC to extract unique molecular identifiers, and MiXCR was used to determine CDR3 positions. For each individual, recombination models were inferred using an EM algorithm with the repgenHMM and IGoR tools. Shared clonotypes were analyzed with the tcR package in R, and sharing was normalized by the product of cloneset sizes. To study raw recombination without the effects of thymic and clonal selection, out-of-frame nonproductive sequences were analyzed. Starting from the raw public reads, TCRdb applied fastp trimming at Q25, assembled clones with MiXCR and retained in-frame beta chains. CDR3 protein sequences are deduplicated, and each keeps its most common genes and DNA. In this record, the V and J calls reflect TCRdb's handling and not the investigators' own analysis. This sample holds 400,000 to 500,000 distinct CDR3 sequences; approximately 17% were observed only once. The ten largest clones capture about 12% of the sample.

Its CDR3 holds 13 amino acids, cysteine through phenylalanine. Just CDR3 DNA is preserved here, 39 bases in frame from base 1. V is cut back by 8 bases and J by 3 bases, with 5 bases in the junction unmatched. Per the germline V gene (reference sequence), LNHDA is the CDR1 and SQIVND is the CDR2. The data stem from a study of identical twins listed by TCRdb under 2016. Background for the entire study: To test whether fetal clonotypes persist, this study deep-sequenced TCR alpha and beta repertoires from monozygotic twins, from unrelated adults of various ages, and from cord blood. To rule out contamination, replicate twin experiments were performed at different times with different library preparation protocols.

Only healthy Caucasian donors were included. Three unrelated non-twin adults were additionally sequenced: a male aged 18 to 30, a male aged 50 to 59 and a female aged 50 to 59. Using Miltenyi CD45RO+ enrichment and human naive T-cell isolation kits, memory (CD45RO+) and naive T cells were isolated from PBMC. General study outcomes and caveats: Recombination models systematically underestimated out-of-frame TCR alpha sharing in monozygotic twins but agreed with sharing between unrelated individuals. Out-of-frame TCR alpha sequences shared between twins showed an excess of low generation-probability sequences compared with coincidental sharing between unrelated individuals. Invariant T cells such as MAIT and iNKT could partly confound zero-insertion analyses, although diverse VJ usage argued against such confounding for most clonotypes. Because the same donors could not be followed over many years, conclusions were based on cross-sectional statistical analysis. A weaker excess of twin sharing was found in beta out-of-frame sequences because the signal-to-noise ratio was lowered by fewer shared sequences. Abundant cord blood beta clonotypes carried fewer insertions; young adult naive repertoires showed a weaker similar trend, while memory repertoires showed none.

Recombination linked TRBV19 to TRBJ1-1; the junction holds 8 bases that match TRBD1. Sequencing was done on a sample of naive T cells sorted from blood. What this sample's cell subset or site label stands for: cells isolated with a human naive T-cell isolation kit. The TCR was taken from a man aged 45 to 65 in good health. The CDR3 loop reads CASGDRGDTEAFF. In nucleotide form, the sequence is TGTGCCAGTGGTGACAGGGGCGACACTGAAGCTTTCTTT. Beyond the CDR3, the reference TRBV19 and TRBJ1-1 genes provide the residues; the full variable domain reads: DGGITQSPKYLFRKEGQNVTLSCEQNLNHDAMYWYRQDPGQGLRLIYYSQIVNDFQKGDIAEGYSVSREKKESFPLTVTSAQKNPTAFYLCASGDRGDTEAFFGQGTRLTVV.